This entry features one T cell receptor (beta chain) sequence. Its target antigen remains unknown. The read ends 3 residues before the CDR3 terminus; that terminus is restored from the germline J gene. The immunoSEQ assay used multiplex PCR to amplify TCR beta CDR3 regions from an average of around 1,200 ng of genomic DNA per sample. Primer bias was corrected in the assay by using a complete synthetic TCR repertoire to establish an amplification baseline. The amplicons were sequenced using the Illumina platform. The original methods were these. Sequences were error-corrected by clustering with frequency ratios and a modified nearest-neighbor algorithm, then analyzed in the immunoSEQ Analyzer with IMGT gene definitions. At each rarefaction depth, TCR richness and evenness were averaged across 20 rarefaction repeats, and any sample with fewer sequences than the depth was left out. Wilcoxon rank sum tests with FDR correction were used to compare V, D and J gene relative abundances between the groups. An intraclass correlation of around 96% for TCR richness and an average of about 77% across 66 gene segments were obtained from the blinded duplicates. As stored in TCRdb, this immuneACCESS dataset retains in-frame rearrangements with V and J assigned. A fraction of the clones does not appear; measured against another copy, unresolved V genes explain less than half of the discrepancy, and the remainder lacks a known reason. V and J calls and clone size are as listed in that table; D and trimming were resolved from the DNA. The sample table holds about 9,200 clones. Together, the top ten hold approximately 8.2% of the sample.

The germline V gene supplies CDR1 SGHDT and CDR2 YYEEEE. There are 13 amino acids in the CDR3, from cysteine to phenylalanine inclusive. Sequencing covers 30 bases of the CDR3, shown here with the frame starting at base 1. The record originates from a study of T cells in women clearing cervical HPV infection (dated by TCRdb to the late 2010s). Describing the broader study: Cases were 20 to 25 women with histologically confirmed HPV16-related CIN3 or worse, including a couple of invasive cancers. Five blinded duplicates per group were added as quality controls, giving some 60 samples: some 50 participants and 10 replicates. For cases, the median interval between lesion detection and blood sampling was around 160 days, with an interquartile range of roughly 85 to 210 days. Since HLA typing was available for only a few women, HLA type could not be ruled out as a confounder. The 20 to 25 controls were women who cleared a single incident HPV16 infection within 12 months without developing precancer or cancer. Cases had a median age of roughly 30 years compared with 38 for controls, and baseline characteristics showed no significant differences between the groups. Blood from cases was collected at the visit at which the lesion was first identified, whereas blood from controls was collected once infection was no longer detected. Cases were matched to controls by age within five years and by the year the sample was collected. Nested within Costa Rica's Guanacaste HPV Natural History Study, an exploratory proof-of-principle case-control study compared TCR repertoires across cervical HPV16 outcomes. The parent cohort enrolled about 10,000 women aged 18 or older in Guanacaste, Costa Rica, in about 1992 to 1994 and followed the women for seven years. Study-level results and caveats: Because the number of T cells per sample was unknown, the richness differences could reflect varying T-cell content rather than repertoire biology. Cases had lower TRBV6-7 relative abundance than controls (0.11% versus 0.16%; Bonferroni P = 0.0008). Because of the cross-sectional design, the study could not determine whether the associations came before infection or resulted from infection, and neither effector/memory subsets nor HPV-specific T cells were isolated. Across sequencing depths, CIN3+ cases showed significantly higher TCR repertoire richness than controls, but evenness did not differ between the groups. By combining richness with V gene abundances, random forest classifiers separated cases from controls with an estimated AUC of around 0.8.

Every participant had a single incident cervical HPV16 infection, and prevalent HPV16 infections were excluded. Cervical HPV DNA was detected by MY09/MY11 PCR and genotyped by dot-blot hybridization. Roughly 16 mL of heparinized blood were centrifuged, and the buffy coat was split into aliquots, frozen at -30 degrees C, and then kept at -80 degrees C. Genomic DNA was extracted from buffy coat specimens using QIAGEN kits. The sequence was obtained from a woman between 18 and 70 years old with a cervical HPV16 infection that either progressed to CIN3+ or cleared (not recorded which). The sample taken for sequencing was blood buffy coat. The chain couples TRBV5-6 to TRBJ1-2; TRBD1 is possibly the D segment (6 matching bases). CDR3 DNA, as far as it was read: TGTGCCAGTCAAGACCCAGGGGTCGATACG. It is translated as CASQDPGVDT. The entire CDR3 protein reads CASQDPGVDTYTF.